The 20 T cell receptor beta chains below all came from one sample that was sequenced in a study of blood T cells in healthy people across ages. Using a J-beta primer mix together with a sample-barcoded 5' primer, a second PCR was run for roughly 7 to 12 cycles. Each CDR3 protein gets one entry after TCRdb re-called the 5' RACE reads with MiXCR. The sample has about 1.1 million distinct CDR3 sequences; roughly two fifths are singletons. Sequences were obtained from blood. Source of these receptors: a man younger than 30 in good health.

This chain joins TRBV20-1 and TRBJ2-7, with 7 positions matching TRBD2. J was trimmed by 1 base and V by 0 bases; bases with no gene match: 6. CDR1 and CDR2 from the germline V gene are DFQATT and SNEGSKA (reference sequence). The CDR3 runs 15 residues. CDR3 amino acids: CSARDWAGASYEQYF. CDR3 coding DNA: TGCAGTGCTAGAGATTGGGCGGGAGCATCCTACGAGCAGTACTTC.

The V and J genes are TRBV5-1 and TRBJ2-1; D gene uncertain. Trimming cost V 3 bases and J 4 bases, with 14 bases left between them. The CDR3 sequence is 15 residues long. From germline, CDR1 is SGHRS and CDR2 YFSETQ. This CDR3 is CASSWASSEYNEQFF. CDR3 nucleotide sequence: TGCGCCAGCAGCTGGGCGTCTTCAGAGTACAATGAGCAGTTCTTC.

There are a few counts of this clonotype. This sequence joins TRBV20-1 and TRBJ2-7; the match to TRBD2 covers 7 bases. The CDR3 sequence is 14 residues long. With V trimmed by 3 bases and J by 2 bases, 7 bases remained unmatched. Germline V gene data show CDR1 as DFQATT and CDR2 as SNEGSKA (reference sequence). The CDR3 protein is CSASSGGRTYEQYF. DNA of the CDR3: TGCAGTGCTAGCTCGGGGGGTCGAACCTACGAGCAGTACTTC.

This clonotype has a handful of counts. The chain is built from TRBV20-1 and TRBJ2-3, with D possibly TRBD1 on 9 matching bases. V lost 0 bases and J 6 bases, leaving 22 bases between the germline ends. This CDR3 region has 17 residues. Germline V lookup: CDR1 DFQATT, CDR2 SNEGSKA (reference sequence). The CDR3 here is CSARDPSDRGLGDTQYF. CDR3 in DNA: TGCAGTGCTAGAGATCCATCGGACAGGGGACTAGGGGATACGCAGTATTTT.

J is TRBJ2-3 and V is TRBV7-2, with 7 positions matching TRBD1. Trimming at V came to 6 bases and at J to 6 bases, leaving 15 bases not matched to a gene. CDR1 is SGHTA, CDR2 FQGNSA, per germline. This CDR3 contains 16 residues. The CDR3 DNA sequence: TGTGCCAGCAGTCTTATCGGGCAGGGGGAAACGGATACGCAGTATTTT. It yields the protein CASSLIGQGETDTQYF.

This rearrangement joins TRBV6-6 to TRBJ1-2; perhaps TRBD1 as D (6 bases). Deletions cut 0 bases from V and 5 bases from J, with 19 bases between. Per germline, CDR1 MNHNY and CDR2 SVGAGI (reference sequence). The CDR3 loop spans 17 amino acids. CDR3 sequence: CASSYSPRVPGAYGYTF. In DNA form, the CDR3 reads TGTGCCAGCAGTTACTCCCCACGTGTTCCGGGGGCGTATGGCTACACCTTC.

This clonotype occurred once. The gene calls are TRBV4-3 and TRBJ1-5; D not resolved. This CDR3 region has 15 residues. Germline lookup yields CDR1 LGHNA and CDR2 YSLEER. The V and J ends lost 2 bases and 4 bases respectively, with 12 bases between them. The CDR3 sequence: CASSQNSKANQPQHF. CDR3 bases: TGCGCCAGCAGCCAAAACAGTAAAGCGAATCAGCCCCAGCATTTT.

This clonotype was seen a handful of times. The genes are TRBV20-1 and TRBJ1-2, with 8 nucleotides matching TRBD1. This CDR3 contains 15 residues. J was trimmed by 3 bases and V by 3 bases; bases with no gene match: 9. The germline CDR1 and CDR2 sequences are DFQATT and SNEGSKA (reference sequence). The CDR3 is CSASPGQERHYGYTF. CDR3 nucleotides: TGCAGTGCTAGCCCGGGACAGGAGAGGCACTATGGCTACACCTTC.

This clonotype was seen a few times. The genes are TRBV4-1 and TRBJ2-1; D gene uncertain. The CDR3 loop spans 13 amino acids. Trimming took off 0 bases at V and 10 bases at J, with 10 bases between the two ends. The germline V gene encodes CDR1 MGHRA and CDR2 YSYEKL. CDR3 amino acids: CASSQEDPNEQFF. The CDR3 coding sequence is TGCGCCAGCAGCCAAGAGGACCCCAACGAGCAGTTCTTC.

This clonotype came up a few times. The genes are TRBV7-2 and TRBJ1-5; D perhaps matches TRBD1 (5 bases). The CDR3 has 16 residues. Germline CDR1 SGHTA, CDR2 FQGNSA. V lost 2 bases, J lost 4 bases, and 15 bases lay in between. CDR3 residues: CASSLYAGGENQPQHF. The DNA of the CDR3 is TGTGCCAGCAGCTTATACGCCGGGGGTGAGAATCAGCCCCAGCATTTT.

This chain joins TRBV7-3 and TRBJ2-5, with 7 bases matching TRBD1. Unmatched junction bases numbered 11, after V lost 5 bases and J lost 5 bases. The germline gives CDR1 SGHTA, CDR2 FQGTGA. This CDR3 is built from 15 residues. For the CDR3, the DNA is TGTGCCAGCAGCGCAGACAGGGAATTCTATGAGACCCAGTACTTC. Translated, it gives CASSADREFYETQYF.

This clonotype was observed a handful of times. V and J are TRBV5-5 and TRBJ2-7; a possible D gene is TRBD2 (6 bases). Germline assignment: CDR1 SGHKS and CDR2 YYEKEE (reference sequence). Trimming removed 0 bases at V and 5 bases at J, with 9 bases between. The CDR3 contains 13 residues. The CDR3 here is CASSLAAGNEQYF. Here the CDR3 DNA reads TGTGCCAGCAGCTTGGCTGCGGGGAACGAGCAGTACTTC.

This chain joins TRBV7-8 and TRBJ1-1, with D unclear. CDR1 is SGHVS and CDR2 is FQNEAQ in the germline V gene. The CDR3 covers 15 residues. Trimming removed 4 bases at V and 0 bases at J, with 12 bases between. CDR3 protein: CASSSPIAMNTEAFF. The DNA of the CDR3 is TGTGCCAGCAGCTCCCCCATCGCTATGAACACTGAAGCTTTCTTT.

Concerning this clonotype itself: A much larger clone differs by one base, so this may be a read error. This rearrangement joins TRBV2 to TRBJ2-5; D may match TRBD1 or TRBD2 (5 bases each). This CDR3 has 12 amino acids. The germline CDR1 and CDR2 sequences are SNHLY and FYNNEI. The V and J ends lost 8 bases and 4 bases respectively, with 11 bases between them. CDR3 DNA: TGTGCCAGCGACTCGGGGCGAGAGACCCAGTACTTC. This sequence encodes CASDSGRETQYF.

CDR3 bases: TGTGCCAGCAGTTTGTGGGCTAGCGGGGAGAGCACAGATACGCAGTATTTT. Translated: CASSLWASGESTDTQYF. The chain employs TRBV27 and TRBJ2-3, with 9 bases lining up with TRBD2. This CDR3 spans 17 amino acids. Germline V lookup: CDR1 MNHEY, CDR2 SMNVEV (reference sequence). Trimming cost V 3 bases and J 0 bases; bases outside gene matches: 7.

This clonotype occurred many times. The chain carries TRBV12-3 or TRBV12-4 and TRBJ1-2; TRBD1 agrees at 9 bases. The CDR3 loop spans 15 amino acids. V lost 5 bases, J lost 3 bases, and 7 bases stayed unmatched. CDR3 nucleotides: TGTGCCAGCAGTCTCGGGACAGGGTTGGACTATGGCTACACCTTC. Translation gives CASSLGTGLDYGYTF.

The J gene is TRBJ1-2, the V gene TRBV4-3; a weak D match, TRBD1 (6 bases). From germline, CDR1 is LGHNA and CDR2 YSLEER. The length of the CDR3 is 14 residues. Trimming stripped 0 bases from V and 8 bases from J, with 13 bases between. The CDR3, as DNA: TGCGCCAGCAGCCAAGATCTGGGGGCGGAGGGCTACACCTTC. Its protein product is CASSQDLGAEGYTF.

The chain joins TRBV6-2 or TRBV6-3 to TRBJ2-3, with a possible D match to TRBD2 (6 bases). The V end lost 2 bases, the J end lost 2 bases, and 11 bases lay between the germline ends. The germline gives CDR1 MNHEY, CDR2 SVGEGT. The CDR3 runs 15 residues. CDR3 sequence reads: CASSYAGTLTDTQYF. CDR3 coding DNA: TGTGCCAGCAGTTACGCCGGGACTCTCACAGATACGCAGTATTTT.

The chain carries TRBV7-3 and TRBJ1-2, with 7 bases lining up with TRBD1. The junction had 13 bases not matched to a gene; V was cut back by 11 bases and J by 4 bases. CDR3 length: 14 residues. The germline V gene encodes CDR1 SGHTA and CDR2 FQGTGA. CDR3 DNA sequence: TGTGCCCGACACTGGACAGGCGAGGCCTATGGCTACACCTTC. As protein: CARHWTGEAYGYTF.

This clonotype was picked up a small number of times. V gene TRBV9 combines with J gene TRBJ2-5, with D perhaps TRBD1 or TRBD2 (5 bases each). V lost 3 bases and J lost 3, with 12 bases in between. The V gene's germline CDR1 is SGDLS and CDR2 YYNGEE. The CDR3 has 14 residues. The CDR3 nucleotides are TGTGCCAGCAGCGGACCGGGGCAAGAAGAGACCCAGTACTTC. This codes for CASSGPGQEETQYF. Complete variable domain (other parts from reference TRBV9 and TRBJ2-5): DSGVTQTPKHLITATGQRVTLRCSPRSGDLSVYWYQQSLDQGLQFLIQYYNGEERAKGNILERFSAQQFPDLHSELNLSSLELGDSALYFCASSGPGQEETQYFGPGTRLLVL.